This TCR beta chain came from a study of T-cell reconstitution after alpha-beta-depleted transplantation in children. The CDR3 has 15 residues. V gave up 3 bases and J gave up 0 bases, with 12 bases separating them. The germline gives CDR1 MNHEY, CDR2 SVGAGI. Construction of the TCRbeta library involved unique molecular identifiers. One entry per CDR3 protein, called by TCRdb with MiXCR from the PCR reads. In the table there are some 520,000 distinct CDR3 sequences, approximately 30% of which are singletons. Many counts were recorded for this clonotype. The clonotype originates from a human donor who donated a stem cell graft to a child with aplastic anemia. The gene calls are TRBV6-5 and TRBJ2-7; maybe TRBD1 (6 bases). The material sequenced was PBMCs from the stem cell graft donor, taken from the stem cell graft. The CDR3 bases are TGTGCCAGCAGTTATGGTCAGGGGAGCTCCTACGAGCAGTACGTC. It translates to CASSYGQGSSYEQYV.